These 30 T cell receptor beta chains share one sample of origin, sequenced in a study of blood T cell repertoires in COVID-19. Profiling relied on immunoSEQ multiplex PCR, and the TCRdb table lists in-frame clones only, not all of them. The sample holds some 400,000 clones, around nine tenths seen once. Sequenced: PBMCs or T cells enriched from blood (not recorded which). The source of these receptors is a woman aged 25 to 39 who had recovered from COVID-19.

The gene calls are TRBV6-2 or TRBV6-3 and TRBJ2-1; 11 nucleotides match TRBD1. Germline loops: CDR1 MNHEY, CDR2 SVGEGT. The CDR3 extends over 16 amino acids. After removal of 4 bases from V and 10 bases from J, the junction contained 12 bases not matched to a gene. The CDR3 spells CASSSTRDRGYWEQFF. CDR3 DNA: TGTGCCAGCAGTTCTACCCGGGACAGGGGGTACTGGGAGCAGTTCTTC.

This clone was recorded only once. J is TRBJ1-2 and V is TRBV30, with TRBD1 matching over 7 bases. The germline V gene encodes CDR1 GTSNPN and CDR2 SVGIG (reference sequence). The CDR3 contains 15 residues. Losses at the gene ends were 0 bases for V and 2 bases for J; bases not matched to a gene: 6. The CDR3 here is CAWSVKGQLNYGYTF. CDR3 nucleotide sequence: TGTGCCTGGAGTGTGAAGGGACAGTTAAACTATGGCTACACCTTC.

In this sample, this clone turned up once. This rearrangement joins TRBV18 to TRBJ1-1; 8 bases map to TRBD1. Losses at the gene ends were 4 bases for V and 4 bases for J; bases not matched to a gene: 8. CDR3 length: 15 residues. Germline CDR1 is KGHSH and CDR2 is LQKENI. Written as DNA, the CDR3 is TGTGCCAGCTCACTATTCCAGGGGGCAGGCACTGAAGCTTTCTTT. As protein: CASSLFQGAGTEAFF.

This clone appeared a single time. The gene calls are TRBV5-1 and TRBJ2-3, with TRBD2 matching over 9 bases. The CDR3 length is 13 residues. The germline CDR1 and CDR2 sequences are SGHRS and YFSETQ. V was pared by 6 bases and J by 1 base, with 0 bases of the junction left unmatched. Here the CDR3 DNA reads TGCGCCAGCACTAGCGGGGGCACAGATACGCAGTATTTT. Translated: CASTSGGTDTQYF.

V is TRBV5-4 and J is TRBJ2-3, with 7 bases aligning to TRBD1. The J segment lost 2 bases and the V segment lost 1 base, leaving 7 bases of the junction unmatched. Germline V gives CDR1 SGHNT, CDR2 YYREEE (reference sequence). This CDR3 has 16 amino acids. The CDR3 DNA sequence: TGTGCCAGCAGCTTGCTGACAGGGTCCTACACAGATACGCAGTATTTT. Amino acid sequence: CASSLLTGSYTDTQYF.

In this sample, this clone turned up once. This chain connects TRBV27 to TRBJ2-2, with 7 nucleotides matching TRBD2. CDR1 MNHEY and CDR2 SMNVEV come from the germline V gene (reference sequence). The CDR3 sequence is 14 residues long. The J segment lost 5 bases and the V segment lost 6 bases, leaving 6 bases of the junction unmatched. This CDR3 reads CASSRNGRTGELFF. The CDR3 bases are TGTGCCAGCAGCAGAAACGGGAGGACCGGGGAGCTGTTTTTT.

The chain joins TRBV12-3 or TRBV12-4 to TRBJ1-2; 9 nucleotides align to TRBD1. V shed 9 bases and J 4 bases; nucleotides not matched to a gene: 6. This CDR3 has 13 residues. The CDR3 reads CASTGQGSYGYTF. The CDR3 coding sequence is TGTGCCAGTACGGGACAGGGTAGCTATGGCTACACCTTC.

The chain joins TRBV27 to TRBJ2-1, with 10 bases aligning to TRBD2. The trim removed 4 bases at V and 4 bases at J, leaving 10 bases unmatched. Germline lookup yields CDR1 MNHEY and CDR2 SMNVEV (reference sequence). The CDR3 runs 17 residues. The CDR3 coding sequence is TGTGCCAGCAGTTCCCAGGGGGTAGCGGGAGGTTACAATGAGCAGTTCTTC. Translated, it gives CASSSQGVAGGYNEQFF.

The gene calls are TRBV5-4 and TRBJ2-5, with a tentative D call TRBD2 (6 bases). Germline CDR1 SGHNT, CDR2 YYREEE (reference sequence). V shed 1 base and J shed 5 bases, with 15 bases lying between them. The CDR3 has 15 residues. The CDR3 bases are TGTGCCAGCAGCTTGATTGGAGGGTCCGAGGAGACCCAGTACTTC. Amino acids: CASSLIGGSEETQYF.

The chain has TRBV7-2 and TRBJ1-2; D possibly corresponds to TRBD1 (5 bases). Germline V CDR1 and CDR2: SGHTA, FQGNSA. V was clipped by 6 bases and J by 6 bases, with 14 bases between them. The CDR3 is 13 amino acids. The CDR3 DNA reads as TGTGCCAGCAGACAGCCGGGGGGGAATGGCTACACCTTC. It translates to CASRQPGGNGYTF. The whole variable domain, remainder taken from reference TRBV7-2 and TRBJ1-2, is GAGVSQSPSNKVTEKGKDVELRCDPISGHTALYWYRQSLGQGLEFLIYFQGNSAPDKSGLPSDRFSAERTGGSVSTLTIQRTQQEDSAVYLCASRQPGGNGYTFGSGTRLTVV.

The chain recombines TRBV5-1 with TRBJ1-6; weak D call: TRBD1 (5 bases). The CDR3 is made up of 15 amino acids. Trimming took 6 bases from V and 0 from J, leaving 10 bases between them. In germline, CDR1 is SGHRS, CDR2 YFSETQ. The CDR3 loop is CASTLDSSYNSPLHF. CDR3 in DNA: TGCGCCAGCACCCTCGACAGCTCCTATAATTCACCCCTCCACTTT.

The chain is built from TRBV28 and TRBJ1-2; 10 nucleotides line up with TRBD1. CDR3 length equals 14 residues. J was trimmed by 4 bases and V by 2 bases; bases with no gene match: 1. Germline CDR1 MDHEN, CDR2 SYDVKM. CDR3 in amino acids: CASSLGTGVYGYTF. As DNA, the CDR3 is TGTGCCAGCAGTTTAGGGACAGGGGTCTATGGCTACACCTTC.

Regarding this clone: Other nucleotide sequences in the sample specify the same CDR3. The rearrangement links TRBV29-1 to TRBJ1-4, with 9 bases lining up with TRBD1. This CDR3 is built from 12 residues. The germline CDR1 and CDR2 sequences are SQVTM and ANQGSEA. After removal of 4 bases from V and 8 bases from J, the junction contained 2 bases not matched to a gene. This CDR3 is CSVGQGGEKLFF. The CDR3 DNA is TGCAGCGTTGGACAGGGGGGAGAAAAACTGTTTTTT.

The rearrangement uses TRBV28 and TRBJ1-1; D is uncertain. The CDR3 consists of 13 residues. Germline V lookup: CDR1 MDHEN, CDR2 SYDVKM. Between the trimmed V and J ends, which lost 4 bases and 4 bases, there was a span of 10 bases. In nucleotides, the CDR3 is TGTGCCAGCAGTTATAGACCGGGCACTGAAGCTTTCTTT. It codes for CASSYRPGTEAFF.

The chain recombines TRBV28 with TRBJ1-3; TRBD1 is a possible D gene (6 bases). V gave up 6 bases and J gave up 2 bases, with 14 bases separating them. Germline lookup yields CDR1 MDHEN and CDR2 SYDVKM. CDR3 length: 15 residues. Written as DNA, the CDR3 is TGTGCCAGCAGCCCAGACAGGCGAACTGGAAACACCATATATTTT. Encoded protein: CASSPDRRTGNTIYF.

The V call is TRBV5-1, the J call TRBJ1-1, with 10 nucleotides matching TRBD1. The V and J ends lost 3 bases and 7 bases, in that order; junction bases with no gene match: 6. The CDR3 totals 14 residues. CDR1 SGHRS and CDR2 YFSETQ come from the germline V gene. The CDR3 bases are TGCGCCAGCAGCTCAACGGACAGGGGGTTTGAAGCTTTCTTT. Its translation: CASSSTDRGFEAFF.

This chain uses TRBV19 with TRBJ2-1; unclear D gene. Germline V gene lookup returns CDR1 LNHDA and CDR2 SQIVND (reference sequence). The V end lost 4 bases, the J end lost 7 bases, and 11 bases lay between the germline ends. The CDR3 sequence is 13 residues long. The CDR3 DNA follows: TGTGCCAGTAGTAGAGAGGAGCTGAATGAGCAGTTCTTC. Protein product: CASSREELNEQFF.

This clone was picked up one time. The chain is built from TRBV7-2 and TRBJ1-1; TRBD1 agrees at 7 bases. V shed 5 bases, J shed 4 bases, and the junction held 10 bases outside the gene matches. Germline V CDR1 and CDR2: SGHTA, FQGNSA. The CDR3 is 15 amino acids. CDR3 sequence (DNA): TGTGCCAGCAGCCATGACAGGGTCGATGGCACTGAAGCTTTCTTT. Translating gives CASSHDRVDGTEAFF.

The rearrangement uses TRBV29-1 and TRBJ2-7, with a tentative D call TRBD1 (6 bases). The CDR3 covers 11 residues. Per the germline V gene, CDR1 is SQVTM and CDR2 is ANQGSEA. V dropped 6 bases and J dropped 7 bases, with 13 bases sitting between them. For the CDR3, the DNA is TGCAGCGTATCAGGGGTTGGGGAGCAGTACTTC. Translated, it gives CSVSGVGEQYF.

The chain joins TRBV12-3 or TRBV12-4 to TRBJ1-1; 9 nucleotides align to TRBD1. The CDR3 loop spans 13 amino acids. After removal of 4 bases from V and 6 bases from J, the junction contained 3 bases not matched to a gene. This CDR3 is CASSSRQGAEAFF. Written as DNA, the CDR3 is TGTGCCAGCAGTTCGCGACAGGGGGCTGAAGCTTTCTTT.

The chain joins TRBV11-2 to TRBJ2-7; D not certain. The CDR3 runs to 15 residues. The germline CDR1 and CDR2 sequences are SGHAT and FQNNGV. The V end lost 1 base, the J end lost 0 bases, and 10 bases lay between the germline ends. The DNA for the CDR3 is TGTGCCAGCAGCTTAGGGCCAGGAAGCTCCTACGAGCAGTACTTC. Translated, it gives CASSLGPGSSYEQYF.

The chain combines TRBV7-3 with TRBJ1-2; 10 bases agree with TRBD1. V lost 0 bases, J lost 5 bases, and 3 bases stayed unmatched. The CDR3 loop spans 15 amino acids. Germline V gene lookup returns CDR1 SGHTA and CDR2 FQGTGA. Written as DNA, the CDR3 is TGTGCCAGCAGCTTAACCGGGACAGGGGAGTATGGCTACACCTTC. Its translation is CASSLTGTGEYGYTF. The entire variable domain, with the rest obtained from reference TRBV7-3 and TRBJ1-2, is as follows: GAGVSQTPSNKVTEKGKYVELRCDPISGHTALYWYRQSLGQGPEFLIYFQGTGAADDSGLPNDRFFAVRPEGSVSTLKIQRTERGDSAVYLCASSLTGTGEYGYTFGSGTRLTVV.

J is TRBJ2-7 and V is TRBV21-1; the listed D gene, TRBD1, was not tested against the DNA. TRBV21-1 is reported as a pseudogene. CDR3 length: 17 residues. CDR3 DNA sequence: TGTGCCAGCAGCAAAGCCGGGACAACAGACAACCTCTACGAGCAGTACTTC. This encodes CASSKAGTTDNLYEQYF.

V gene TRBV28 combines with J gene TRBJ1-1; 9 nucleotides agree with TRBD1. CDR1 is MDHEN and CDR2 is SYDVKM in the germline V gene. V gave up 6 bases and J gave up 5 bases; unmatched junction bases: 16. CDR3 length: 17 residues. The CDR3 reads CASSLPPPGQGGTEAFF. The CDR3 coding sequence is TGTGCCAGCAGCCTTCCACCCCCGGGACAGGGAGGAACTGAAGCTTTCTTT.

This rearrangement joins TRBV9 to TRBJ1-2; 10 positions agree with TRBD1. J lost 12 bases, V lost 0 bases, and 8 bases had no gene match. The germline V gene encodes CDR1 SGDLS and CDR2 YYNGEE. The CDR3 covers 14 residues. The CDR3 loop reads CASSVGGTGDHHTF. The CDR3 DNA sequence: TGTGCCAGCAGCGTAGGAGGGACAGGGGACCATCACACCTTC.

The chain has TRBV2 and TRBJ2-1; 7 nucleotides agree with TRBD1. With V trimmed by 2 bases and J by 0 bases, 7 bases remained unmatched. The CDR3 length is 17 residues. CDR1 and CDR2 (germline): SNHLY, FYNNEI. The CDR3 DNA reads TGTGCCAGCAGTGAAAGACAGGGAGCCTTCTCCTACAATGAGCAGTTCTTC. Protein product: CASSERQGAFSYNEQFF.

The CDR3 here is CASSLLAPEGADTQYF. For the CDR3, the DNA is TGTGCCAGCAGTTTACTGGCCCCTGAGGGGGCAGATACGCAGTATTTT. This chain connects TRBV27 to TRBJ2-3; TRBD1 might be the D (6 bases). This CDR3 region has 16 residues. Germline V CDR1 and CDR2: MNHEY, SMNVEV (reference sequence). V lost 2 bases, J lost 4 bases, and 16 bases lay in between.

V and J are TRBV2 and TRBJ1-4; a weak D match, TRBD1 (5 bases). Germline CDR1 and CDR2: SNHLY and FYNNEI. This CDR3 spans 13 amino acids. V gave up 1 base and J gave up 7 bases, with 7 bases separating them. CDR3 in DNA: TGTGCCAGCAGTGAAGGGGGCAGTGAAAAACTGTTTTTT. It codes for CASSEGGSEKLFF. The full variable domain, rest sourced from reference TRBV2 and TRBJ1-4, is EPEVTQTPSHQVTQMGQEVILRCVPISNHLYFYWYRQILGQKVEFLVSFYNNEISEKSEIFDDQFSVERPDGSNFTLKIRSTKLEDSAMYFCASSEGGSEKLFFGSGTQLSVL.

The V call is TRBV9, the J call TRBJ1-6; D not certain. The CDR3 sequence is 16 residues long. Trimming took off 2 bases at V and 6 bases at J, with 15 bases between the two ends. Germline lookup yields CDR1 SGDLS and CDR2 YYNGEE. In DNA form, the CDR3 reads TGTGCCAGCAGCGTCCACCCAACGGGGATTAATTCACCCCTCCACTTT. It encodes CASSVHPTGINSPLHF.

The J gene is TRBJ1-1, the V gene TRBV29-1, with D unresolved. This CDR3 is built from 14 residues. Trimming took 0 bases from V and 8 from J, leaving 16 bases between them. The germline V gene has CDR1 SQVTM and CDR2 ANQGSEA. CDR3 amino acids: CSVEDRRMEQEAFF. The CDR3 coding sequence is TGCAGCGTTGAAGATCGTAGGATGGAGCAAGAAGCTTTCTTT.